The clone carrying this T cell receptor beta chain occurred many times. Its target is not known. The data were obtained in a study of molecular identifiers for immune sequencing clone quantification. MiXCR, run by TCRdb on the PCR reads, gives a single entry per CDR3 protein. The sample records under 600,000 distinct CDR3 sequences, about 22% being singletons. V shed 4 bases and J 6 bases; nucleotides not matched to a gene: 8. Germline loops: CDR1 MNHNY, CDR2 SVGAGI (reference sequence). This CDR3 comprises 15 residues. Study-wide results and caveats: Because of identical TCR molecules sharing a barcode, sizes of highly expanded clones could be underestimated.

Each library that profiled naive CD8 cells came from around 18,000 to 910,000 sorted cells with 10%, 30% or 50% RNA. A CD8+CD4-CCR7+CD45RA+ phenotype served as the sorting definition for naive CD8 T cells. The sample consisted of naive CD8+ T cells from blood, with Jurkat cell RNA spiked in. The subset here: FACS-sorted CD8+CD4-CCR7+CD45RA+ naive T cells. The source is a human donor in good health. Some libraries in this study had Jurkat cell RNA spiked in. The V and J genes are TRBV6-6 and TRBJ2-2; 7 positions match TRBD2. The CDR3 loop reads CASSLRLAHPGELFF. The CDR3, as DNA: TGTGCCAGCAGTTTAAGACTAGCCCATCCCGGGGAGCTGTTTTTT.